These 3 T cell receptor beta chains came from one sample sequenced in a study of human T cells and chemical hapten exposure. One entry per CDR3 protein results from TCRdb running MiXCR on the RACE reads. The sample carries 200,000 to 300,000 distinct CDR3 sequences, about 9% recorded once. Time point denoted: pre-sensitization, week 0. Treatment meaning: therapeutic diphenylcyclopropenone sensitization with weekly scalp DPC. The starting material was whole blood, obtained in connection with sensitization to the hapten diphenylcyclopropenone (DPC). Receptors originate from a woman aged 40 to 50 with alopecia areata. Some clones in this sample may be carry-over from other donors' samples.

In DNA, the CDR3 is TGTGCCAGCAGTTTATACTCAGCCAGGGCCTCGCCGTCTAACTATGGCTACACCTTC. Translating gives CASSLYSARASPSNYGYTF. The J gene is TRBJ1-2, the V gene TRBV28, with D maybe TRBD1 (5 bases). Germline V gives CDR1 MDHEN, CDR2 SYDVKM. CDR3 length equals 19 residues. Deletions cut 1 base from V and 0 bases from J, with 21 bases between.

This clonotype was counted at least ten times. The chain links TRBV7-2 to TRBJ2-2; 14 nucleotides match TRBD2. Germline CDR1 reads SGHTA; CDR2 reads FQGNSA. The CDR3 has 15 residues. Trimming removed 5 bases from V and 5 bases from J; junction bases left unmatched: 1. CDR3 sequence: CASSRTSGRTGELFF. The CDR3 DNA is TGTGCCAGCAGCCGGACTAGCGGGAGGACCGGGGAGCTGTTTTTT.

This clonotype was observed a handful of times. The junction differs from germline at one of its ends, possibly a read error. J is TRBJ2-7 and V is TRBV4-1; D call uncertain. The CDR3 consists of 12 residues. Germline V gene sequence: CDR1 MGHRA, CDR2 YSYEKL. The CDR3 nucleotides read TGCGCCAGCAGCCAAGATTCCCGGGCCCTCACATTC. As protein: CASSQDSRALTF.